This T cell receptor beta chain was found in a study of T cell responses to AZD1222 COVID-19 vaccine. Whole-study findings and limits: Seropositivity was recorded at baseline in only six AZD1222 recipients.

Germline V lookup: CDR1 MNHEY, CDR2 SMNVEV (reference sequence). CDR3 length: 15 residues. V shed 1 base and J shed 3 bases, with 11 bases lying between them. Profiling relied on immunoSEQ multiplex PCR, and the TCRdb table lists in-frame clones only, not all of them. The table has over 120,000 clones, around 94% seen once. Remarks on this clone: Its antigen is unknown.

The source is an adult who had recovered from COVID-19. Sequencing used peripheral blood, obtained after recovery from COVID-19. The V call is TRBV27, the J call TRBJ2-3; D is undetermined. DNA of the CDR3: TGTGCCAGCAGTTTATTTAGTCGGAGAACAGATACGCAGTATTTT. Its protein is CASSLFSRRTDTQYF.